Listed below are T cell receptor beta chains from one sample, sequenced in a study of blood T cell repertoires in COVID-19. Using immunoSEQ multiplex PCR, the repertoire was profiled, and TCRdb retains in-frame clones only, with some absent. The table records about 210,000 clones, approximately 84% of them present only once. The sequencing sample was made of peripheral blood. Receptor source: a woman aged 50 to 65 with active or convalescent COVID-19. CDR3s leave out the opening cysteine and the closing phenylalanine or tryptophan. D genes are given only for firm matches.

D gene,CDR3 length,V gene,J gene,CDR3 protein
.,11,TRBV5-1,TRBJ2-3,ASSLRLADTQY
TRBD2,13,TRBV29-1,TRBJ2-3,SAEFDGGAIGTQY
TRBD2,14,TRBV6-6,TRBJ2-4,ASRPGTGGTKNIQY
.,13,TRBV19,TRBJ2-5,ASSGSRAPGETQY
TRBD1,15,TRBV7-2,TRBJ1-5,ASSFFTGQISNQPQH
TRBD1,13,TRBV19,TRBJ1-2,ASSGGQGWFLGYT
.,12,TRBV6-5,TRBJ1-1,ASSYNNRNTEAF
.,11,TRBV4-1,TRBJ1-5,ASSQDGELPQH
.,11,TRBV12-3/TRBV12-4,TRBJ1-1,ASSLVDYTEAF
.,14,TRBV5-6,TRBJ2-1,ASSPPPRVIYNEQF
TRBD1,17,TRBV3-1/TRBV3-2,TRBJ1-5,ASSQDTGTEIYSNQPQH
.,14,TRBV11-3,TRBJ2-1,ASSRSLASSYNEQF
.,11,TRBV5-1,TRBJ2-5,ASSSPPQETQY
.,11,TRBV15,TRBJ2-5,ATSRDSRETQY
.,13,TRBV6-1,TRBJ1-2,ASSEFDRQLYGYT
.,8,TRBV6-4,TRBJ1-6,ASGPSPLH
.,13,TRBV28,TRBJ1-2,ASIKGGIANYGYT
TRBD1,15,TRBV28,TRBJ1-3,ASSFWTGSSSGNTIY
TRBD1,11,TRBV7-2,TRBJ1-5,ASSSDRGKPQH
TRBD1,13,TRBV28,TRBJ2-4,ASSFNGAGGNIQY
.,11,TRBV12-3/TRBV12-4,TRBJ2-4,ASSRRQDDIQY
TRBD2,15,TRBV19,TRBJ2-5,ASSILGTSGSQETQY
TRBD1,12,TRBV7-9,TRBJ2-7,ASSGQGAVYEQY
TRBD2,14,TRBV5-1,TRBJ2-2,ASSLASGGYTGELF
TRBD1,14,TRBV28,TRBJ1-2,ASSPVGQGAFGGYT
.,13,TRBV28,TRBJ1-2,ASTSGTLGGYGYT
.,12,TRBV5-1,TRBJ1-4,ASSLAGGLEKLF
.,14,TRBV11-2,TRBJ1-3,ASSVGGGFYGNTIY
TRBD1,14,TRBV28,TRBJ1-3,ASRDGAGTAGNTIY
TRBD1,14,TRBV28,TRBJ2-4,ASSLVGGTGENIQY
TRBD1,12,TRBV28,TRBJ2-2,ASSLDRGPGELF
TRBD2,13,TRBV15,TRBJ2-5,ATSRALGGRETQY
TRBD1,14,TRBV3-1/TRBV3-2,TRBJ1-6,ASGGTAGSYNSPLH
.,11,TRBV15,TRBJ1-1,ATSTSRTGRAF
.,16,TRBV21-1,TRBJ2-5,ASSKVSAELHEGETQY
.,15,TRBV24-1,TRBJ2-7,ATSGEEPGQPAYEQY
TRBD2,13,TRBV6-5,TRBJ2-1,ASVSRGGGANEQF